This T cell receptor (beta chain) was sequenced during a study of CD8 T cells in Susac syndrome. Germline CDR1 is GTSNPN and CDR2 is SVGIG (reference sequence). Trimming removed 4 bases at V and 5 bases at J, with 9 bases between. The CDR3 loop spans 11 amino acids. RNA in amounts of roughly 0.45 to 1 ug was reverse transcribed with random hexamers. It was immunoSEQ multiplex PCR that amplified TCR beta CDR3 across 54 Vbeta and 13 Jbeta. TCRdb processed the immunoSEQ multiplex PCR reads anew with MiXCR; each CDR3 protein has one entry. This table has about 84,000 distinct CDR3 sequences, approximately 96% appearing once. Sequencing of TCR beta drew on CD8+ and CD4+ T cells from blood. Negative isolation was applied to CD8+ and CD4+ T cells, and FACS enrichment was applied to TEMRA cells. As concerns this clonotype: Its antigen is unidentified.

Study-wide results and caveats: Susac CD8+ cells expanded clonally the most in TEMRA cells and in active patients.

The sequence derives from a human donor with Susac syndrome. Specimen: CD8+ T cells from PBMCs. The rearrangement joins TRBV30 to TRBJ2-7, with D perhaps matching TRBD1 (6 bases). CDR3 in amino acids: CAWNRDNEQYF. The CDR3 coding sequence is TGTGCCTGGAACAGGGACAACGAGCAGTACTTC.